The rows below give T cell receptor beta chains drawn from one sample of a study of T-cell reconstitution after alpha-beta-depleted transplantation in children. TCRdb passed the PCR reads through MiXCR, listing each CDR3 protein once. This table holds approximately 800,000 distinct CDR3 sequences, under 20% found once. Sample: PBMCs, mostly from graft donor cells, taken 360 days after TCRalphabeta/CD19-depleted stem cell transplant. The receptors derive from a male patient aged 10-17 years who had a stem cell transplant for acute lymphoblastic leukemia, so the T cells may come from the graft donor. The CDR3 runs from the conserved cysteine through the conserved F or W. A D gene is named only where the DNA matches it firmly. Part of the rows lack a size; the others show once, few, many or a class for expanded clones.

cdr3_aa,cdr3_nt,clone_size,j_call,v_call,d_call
CASTQGLAVNEQFF,TGTGCCAGCACCCAGGGACTAGCGGTCAATGAGCAGTTCTTC,few,TRBJ2-1,TRBV12-3/TRBV12-4,TRBD2
CASRPRPPYNEQFF,TGTGCCAGCCGACCTCGACCCCCATACAATGAGCAGTTCTTC,few,TRBJ2-1,TRBV6-1,.
CASSWGPGPDSYEQYF,TGCGCCAGCAGCTGGGGCCCGGGCCCGGATTCCTACGAGCAGTACTTC,many,TRBJ2-7,TRBV5-1,.
CASSSELAGVGDTQYF,TGTGCCAGCAGTTCGGAGCTAGCGGGAGTGGGGGATACGCAGTATTTT,many,TRBJ2-3,TRBV28,TRBD2
CASSRGTVEKLFF,TGTGCCAGCAGCCGAGGGACAGTGGAAAAACTGTTTTTT,few,TRBJ1-4,TRBV12-3/TRBV12-4,TRBD1
CASSSGTLATEAFF,TGTGCCAGCTCATCTGGGACCCTGGCCACTGAAGCTTTCTTT,few,TRBJ1-1,TRBV18,.
CASSYGQGATGELFF,TGTGCCAGCAGCTACGGACAGGGGGCTACCGGGGAGCTGTTTTTT,few,TRBJ2-2,TRBV7-2,TRBD1
CASSYVKGGFYGYTF,TGCGCCAGCAGCTACGTGAAAGGGGGATTCTATGGCTACACCTTC,.,TRBJ1-2,TRBV5-1,.
CASSALFLQDTQYF,TGTGCCAGCAGCGCCTTATTCCTCCAAGATACGCAGTATTTT,few,TRBJ2-3,TRBV5-6,.
CASTMIQGQAGEQYF,TGCGCCAGCACCATGATCCAGGGACAGGCGGGCGAGCAGTACTTC,.,TRBJ2-7,TRBV5-1,TRBD1
CASSPDRVDDTQYF,TGTGCCAGCAGCCCGGACAGGGTGGATGATACGCAGTATTTT,few,TRBJ2-3,TRBV3-1,TRBD1
CASKGREDLLYTGELFF,TGTGCCAGCAAAGGGCGGGAGGACCTTCTTTACACCGGGGAGCTGTTTTTT,few,TRBJ2-2,TRBV6-1,TRBD2
CASSVGGPTGANVLTF,TGTGCCAGCAGCGTGGGTGGCCCAACTGGGGCCAACGTCCTGACTTTC,.,TRBJ2-6,TRBV9,.
CASSIPLQGDYEQYF,TGTGCCAGCAGTATTCCCTTACAGGGCGACTACGAGCAGTACTTC,.,TRBJ2-7,TRBV9,.
CASSHRGSQETQYF,TGTGCCAGCAGCCATAGAGGATCACAAGAGACCCAGTACTTC,.,TRBJ2-5,TRBV4-2,.
CASSQRQGARYGGETQYF,TGTGCCAGCAGCCAACGACAGGGGGCGAGGTACGGCGGAGAGACCCAGTACTTC,.,TRBJ2-5,TRBV7-9,TRBD1
CASSYLTYGDTQYF,TGTGCCAGCAGTTACCTTACTTATGGAGATACGCAGTATTTT,.,TRBJ2-3,TRBV6-2/TRBV6-3,.
CASSQTRTSGSYEQYF,TGTGCCAGCAGCCAAACTAGGACTAGCGGGAGTTACGAGCAGTACTTC,.,TRBJ2-7,TRBV3-1,TRBD2
CASRPGGETFGATIYF,TGCGCCAGCAGACCGGGGGGAGAGACCTTTGGAGCCACCATATATTTT,few,TRBJ1-3,TRBV5-1,.
CASSWGAGVMETQYF,TGTGCCAGCAGCTGGGGAGCGGGAGTGATGGAGACCCAGTACTTC,.,TRBJ2-5,TRBV7-8,TRBD2
CASRAGTDSYSNQPQHF,TGTGCCAGCAGGGCCGGGACAGACTCATATAGCAATCAGCCCCAGCATTTT,.,TRBJ1-5,TRBV12-3/TRBV12-4,TRBD1
CASSFSLAGGHNEQFF,TGTGCCAGCAGTTTCAGTCTAGCGGGAGGACACAATGAGCAGTTCTTC,.,TRBJ2-1,TRBV12-3/TRBV12-4,TRBD2
CASSLTGTGKREQYF,TGTGCCAGCAGCTTAACGGGGACAGGCAAGCGGGAGCAGTACTTC,few,TRBJ2-7,TRBV7-2,TRBD1
CASSPHRAGANVLTF,TGTGCCAGCAGCCCCCACAGGGCTGGGGCCAACGTCCTGACTTTC,many,TRBJ2-6,TRBV11-2,.
CACCQSPATGGPYNEQFF,TGTGCCTGCTGCCAATCCCCCGCTACGGGAGGACCCTACAATGAGCAGTTCTTC,.,TRBJ2-1,TRBV3-1,TRBD2
CASSITSGNPYEQYF,TGCGCCAGCAGCATCACTAGCGGGAATCCCTACGAGCAGTACTTC,.,TRBJ2-7,TRBV5-1,TRBD2
CASSQLTGGYWSSYNEQFF,TGTGCCAGCAGCCAATTGACAGGGGGATACTGGAGCTCCTACAATGAGCAGTTCTTC,.,TRBJ2-1,TRBV14,TRBD1
CSARELAGGPAGEQFF,TGCAGTGCTAGAGAACTAGCGGGAGGGCCGGCGGGTGAGCAGTTCTTC,.,TRBJ2-1,TRBV20-1,TRBD2